This record looks at one T cell receptor beta chain sequence and its context. Its antigen is currently unknown. This specimen comes from a study of shared clonotypes between healthy human individuals. Study information: CD4 naive and memory got three plates each, CD8 naive two, CD8 memory one. Findings of the study overall: Sample collection involved blood only; tissue repertoires are likely different.

Generated by immunoSEQ multiplex PCR, the TCRdb table keeps only in-frame clones and is missing some. The table records around 750,000 clones, approximately 79% of them present only once. The V and J ends lost 3 bases and 5 bases, in that order; junction bases with no gene match: 10. Germline V CDR1 and CDR2: ENHRY, SYGVKD. The CDR3 is made up of 15 amino acids. The chain employs TRBV10-3 and TRBJ2-7, with 7 bases fitting TRBD1. What was sequenced was memory CD4+ T cells sorted from blood. Documented subset: CD45RA-negative fraction. The source is a young woman in good health. The CDR3 is CAISDRQGLSNEQYF. The CDR3 coding sequence is TGTGCCATCAGTGATAGACAGGGCCTTTCGAACGAGCAGTACTTC.